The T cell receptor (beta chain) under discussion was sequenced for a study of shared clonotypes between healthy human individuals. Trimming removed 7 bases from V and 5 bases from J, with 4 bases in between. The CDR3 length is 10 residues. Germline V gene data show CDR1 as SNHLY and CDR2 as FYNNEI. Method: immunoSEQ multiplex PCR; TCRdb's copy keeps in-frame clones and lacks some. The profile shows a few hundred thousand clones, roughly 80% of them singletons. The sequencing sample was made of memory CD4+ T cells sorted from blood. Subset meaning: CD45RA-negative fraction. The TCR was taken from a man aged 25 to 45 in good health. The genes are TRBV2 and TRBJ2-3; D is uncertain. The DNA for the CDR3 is TGTGCCAGCAAGCAAGATACGCAGTATTTT. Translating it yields CASKQDTQYF.